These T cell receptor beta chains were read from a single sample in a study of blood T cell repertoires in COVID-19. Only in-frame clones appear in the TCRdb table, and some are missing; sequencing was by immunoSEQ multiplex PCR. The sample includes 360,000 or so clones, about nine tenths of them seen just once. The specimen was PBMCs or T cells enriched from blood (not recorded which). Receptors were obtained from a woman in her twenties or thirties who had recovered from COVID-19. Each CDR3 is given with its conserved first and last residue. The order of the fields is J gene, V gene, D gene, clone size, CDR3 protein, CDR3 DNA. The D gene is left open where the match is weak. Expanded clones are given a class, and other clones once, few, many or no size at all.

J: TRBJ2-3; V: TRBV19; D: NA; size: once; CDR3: CASSSYVRPDLPTDTQYF; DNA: TGTGCCAGTAGTTCGTACGTGAGGCCGGATCTTCCCACAGATACGCAGTATTTT
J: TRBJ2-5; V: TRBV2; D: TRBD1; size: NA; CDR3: CASRDYRGREETQYF; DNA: TGTGCCAGCAGGGACTACAGGGGGCGGGAGGAGACCCAGTACTTC
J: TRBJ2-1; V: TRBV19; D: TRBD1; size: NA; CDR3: CASSNDRAHEQFF; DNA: TGTGCCAGTAGTAACGACAGGGCCCATGAGCAGTTCTTC
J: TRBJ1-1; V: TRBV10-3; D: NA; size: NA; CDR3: CASTQVMNTEAFF; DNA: TGTGCCAGCACACAGGTGATGAACACTGAAGCTTTCTTT
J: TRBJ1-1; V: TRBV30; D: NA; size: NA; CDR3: CAWSVYADSGLGTEAFF; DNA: TGTGCCTGGAGTGTATATGCGGACAGCGGTCTGGGGACTGAAGCTTTCTTT
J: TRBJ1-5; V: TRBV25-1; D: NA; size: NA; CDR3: CASISIQRVSRQPQHF; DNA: TGTGCCAGCATATCGATTCAGCGGGTTTCACGTCAGCCCCAGCATTTT
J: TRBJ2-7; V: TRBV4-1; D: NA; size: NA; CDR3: CASSQPYDTARNYEQYF; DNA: TGCGCCAGCAGCCAACCATACGACACGGCCCGGAACTACGAGCAGTACTTC
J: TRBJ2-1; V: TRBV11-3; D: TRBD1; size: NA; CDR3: CASSPRQGVSYNEQFF; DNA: TGTGCCAGCAGCCCTCGACAGGGGGTCTCCTACAATGAGCAGTTCTTC
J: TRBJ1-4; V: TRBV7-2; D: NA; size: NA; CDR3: CASSLVSGSPNEKLFF; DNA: TGTGCCAGCAGCTTAGTTTCAGGATCGCCTAATGAAAAACTGTTTTTT
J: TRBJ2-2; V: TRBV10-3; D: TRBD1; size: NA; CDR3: CAISESGTGIRFNTGELFF; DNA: TGTGCCATCAGTGAGTCCGGGACAGGGATCCGTTTTAACACCGGGGAGCTGTTTTTT
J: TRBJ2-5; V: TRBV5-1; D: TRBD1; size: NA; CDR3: CASNIRDREGETQYF; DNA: TGCGCCAGCAACATCCGGGACAGGGAAGGAGAGACCCAGTACTTC
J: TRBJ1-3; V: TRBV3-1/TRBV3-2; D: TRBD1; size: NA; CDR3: CASSRPGQGNTIYF; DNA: TGTGCCAGCAGCCGCCCGGGACAGGGAAACACCATATATTTT
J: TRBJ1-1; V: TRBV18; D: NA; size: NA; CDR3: CASSSKNTEAFF; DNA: TGTGCCAGCTCGTCAAAGAACACTGAAGCTTTCTTT
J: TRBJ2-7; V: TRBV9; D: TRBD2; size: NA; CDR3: CASNPSGGTYEQYF; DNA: TGTGCCAGCAACCCTAGCGGGGGTACCTACGAGCAGTACTTC
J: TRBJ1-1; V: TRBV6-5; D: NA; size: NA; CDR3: CASRKQGGTEAFF; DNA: TGTGCCAGCAGAAAACAGGGAGGGACTGAAGCTTTCTTT
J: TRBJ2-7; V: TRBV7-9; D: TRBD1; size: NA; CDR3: CASTGTGGIYEQYF; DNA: TGTGCCAGCACCGGGACAGGGGGGATCTACGAGCAGTACTTC
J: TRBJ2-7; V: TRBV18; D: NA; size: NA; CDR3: CASQGRSSYEQYF; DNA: TGTGCCAGTCAGGGTCGGAGCTCCTACGAGCAGTACTTC
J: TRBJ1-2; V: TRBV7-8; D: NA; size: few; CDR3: CASSLVGPSYGYTF; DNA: TGTGCCAGCAGCTTAGTGGGCCCGAGTTATGGCTACACCTTC
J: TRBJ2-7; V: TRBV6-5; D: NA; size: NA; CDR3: CATLRGNEQYF; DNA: TGTGCCACCCTCAGAGGGAACGAGCAGTACTTC
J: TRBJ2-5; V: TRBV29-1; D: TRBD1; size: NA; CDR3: CSLGTGDRRTQYF; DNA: TGCAGCTTGGGGACAGGGGATAGAAGGACCCAGTACTTC
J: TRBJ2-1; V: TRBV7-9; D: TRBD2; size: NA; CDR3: CASSTGTSGKQFF; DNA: TGTGCCAGCAGCACCGGGACTAGCGGGAAACAGTTCTTC
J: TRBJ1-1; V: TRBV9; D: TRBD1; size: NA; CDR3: CASSAQGAEHTEAFF; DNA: TGTGCCAGCAGCGCACAGGGGGCCGAACACACTGAAGCTTTCTTT
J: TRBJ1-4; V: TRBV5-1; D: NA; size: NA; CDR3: CASSFADSTNEKLFF; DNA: TGCGCCAGCAGCTTTGCAGATTCAACTAATGAAAAACTGTTTTTT
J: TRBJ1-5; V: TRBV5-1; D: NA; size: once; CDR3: CASSATGVSNQPQHF; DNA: TGCGCCAGCAGCGCTACAGGAGTTAGCAATCAGCCCCAGCATTTT
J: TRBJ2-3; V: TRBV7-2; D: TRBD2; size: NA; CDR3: CASSLAGTSGATDTQYF; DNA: TGTGCCAGCAGCTTAGCCGGGACTAGCGGGGCCACAGATACGCAGTATTTT
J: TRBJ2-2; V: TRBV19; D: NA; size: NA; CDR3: CATSPGGTGELFF; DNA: TGTGCCACATCGCCTGGCGGGACCGGGGAGCTGTTTTTT
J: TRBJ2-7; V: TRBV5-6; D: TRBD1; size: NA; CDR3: CASSFTGTGVYEQYF; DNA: TGTGCCAGCAGCTTCACCGGGACAGGGGTCTACGAGCAGTACTTC
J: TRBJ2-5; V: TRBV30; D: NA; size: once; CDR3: CAWTLQVPQETQYF; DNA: TGTGCCTGGACGCTCCAGGTACCCCAAGAGACCCAGTACTTC
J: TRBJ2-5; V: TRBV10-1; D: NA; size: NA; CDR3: CASSRDSDETQYF; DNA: TGCGCCAGCAGTCGGGACTCGGATGAGACCCAGTACTTC
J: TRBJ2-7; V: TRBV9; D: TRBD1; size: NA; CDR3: CASTPTGGPYEQYF; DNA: TGTGCCAGCACCCCTACAGGGGGACCCTACGAGCAGTACTTC
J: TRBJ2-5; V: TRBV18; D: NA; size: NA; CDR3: CASSSTGSETQYF; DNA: TGTGCCAGCTCATCAACAGGGAGTGAGACCCAGTACTTC
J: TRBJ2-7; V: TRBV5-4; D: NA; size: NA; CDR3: CASTLTSSGEQYF; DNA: TGTGCCAGCACCCTGACTAGTTCAGGCGAGCAGTACTTC
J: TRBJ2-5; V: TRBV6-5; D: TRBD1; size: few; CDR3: CAGTQGALRGETQYF; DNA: TGTGCCGGAACTCAGGGGGCGCTTAGAGGAGAGACCCAGTACTTC